The 15 T cell receptor beta chains listed next were all sequenced from one sample in a study of blood T cell repertoires in COVID-19 (dated by TCRdb to 2020 to 2021). The library was prepared using the immunoSEQ multiplex PCR assay. TCRdb mirrors the immuneACCESS table, restricted to in-frame sequences. Some clones are absent from its copies; in checked studies, under half trace to an unresolved V gene, and the reason for the others is unknown. Present in this sample are 210,000 or so clones, about four fifths of which were seen just once. The ten biggest clones cover 8% to 13% of the sample. The sample comprised peripheral blood. The source is an elderly woman with acute or convalescent COVID-19.

J is TRBJ1-1 and V is TRBV18; D uncertain. The germline V gene has CDR1 KGHSH and CDR2 LQKENI. The CDR3 covers 13 residues. Trimming cost V 6 bases and J 2 bases, with 10 bases left between them. CDR3: CASSEQINTEAFF. CDR3 DNA: TGTGCCAGCTCGGAACAGATAAACACTGAAGCTTTCTTT.

This rearrangement joins TRBV12-3 or TRBV12-4 to TRBJ1-1; a possible D gene is TRBD1 (6 bases). The V and J ends lost 5 bases and 6 bases respectively, with 13 bases between them. The CDR3 is made up of 13 amino acids. The DNA of the CDR3 is TGTGCCAGCAGTCCTCACAGGGACGCTGAAGCTTTCTTT. This gives the protein CASSPHRDAEAFF.

The rearrangement uses TRBV11-2 and TRBJ1-1; D might be TRBD1 (5 bases). This CDR3 has 14 amino acids. With 3 bases removed from V and 0 bases from J, the gap between germline ends came to 8 bases. CDR1 SGHAT and CDR2 FQNNGV come from the germline V gene. CDR3 loop: CASSFVQVNTEAFF. The CDR3 DNA sequence: TGTGCCAGCAGCTTCGTACAGGTGAACACTGAAGCTTTCTTT.

This chain links TRBV4-2 with TRBJ2-1, with D possibly matching TRBD1 (7 bases). Germline CDR1 LGHNA, CDR2 YNFKEQ. Trimming left V 3 bases short and J 1 base short, with 19 bases between. The CDR3 runs to 18 residues. The CDR3 region has the DNA TGTGCCAGCAGCCATACATCGCAGGGGGGCCTTTCCTACAATGAGCAGTTCTTC. This encodes CASSHTSQGGLSYNEQFF.

The gene calls are TRBV19 and TRBJ2-1, with 7 bases aligning to TRBD1. This CDR3 has 13 amino acids. Germline CDR1 reads LNHDA; CDR2 reads SQIVND (reference sequence). J gave up 8 bases and V 8 bases, and 9 bases lay outside the gene matches. CDR3 protein: CASGQAFMDEQFF. The CDR3 nucleotides are TGTGCCAGTGGACAGGCTTTTATGGATGAGCAGTTCTTC.

J is TRBJ2-3 and V is TRBV7-2; D may be TRBD1 (6 bases). V was pared by 1 base and J by 5 bases, with 13 bases between. This CDR3 is built from 15 residues. Germline V lookup: CDR1 SGHTA, CDR2 FQGNSA. CDR3: CASSLGGGPRDTQYF. The DNA for the CDR3 is TGTGCCAGCAGCTTAGGAGGGGGTCCGAGAGATACGCAGTATTTT.

The V call is TRBV15, the J call TRBJ2-7; 9 bases line up with TRBD1. V shed 4 bases, J shed 1 base, and the junction held 2 bases outside the gene matches. CDR3 size: 14 residues. Germline CDR1 is LNHNV and CDR2 is YYDKDF (reference sequence). CDR3 coding DNA: TGTGCCACCAGCACGGACAGGGGATCCTACGAGCAGTACTTC. It codes for CATSTDRGSYEQYF.

The chain joins TRBV10-3 to TRBJ2-1; D possibly corresponds to TRBD1 (5 bases). Trimming took off 7 bases at V and 5 bases at J, with 18 bases between the two ends. CDR3 length: 15 amino acids. CDR1 and CDR2 from the germline V gene are ENHRY and SYGVKD. As DNA, the CDR3 is TGTGCCATCACGAGAGCAGGGATTCCTGACAATGAGCAGTTCTTC. It encodes CAITRAGIPDNEQFF.

The V gene is TRBV18, the J gene TRBJ1-5, with D possibly TRBD1 on 6 matching bases. The CDR3 length is 14 residues. Trimming shortened V by 6 bases and J by 9 bases, and 18 bases separated the two germline ends. CDR1 and CDR2 (germline): KGHSH, LQKENI. This chain's CDR3 is CASSLDSGIPPQHF. The CDR3 region has the DNA TGTGCCAGCTCCCTGGACAGTGGCATTCCGCCCCAGCATTTT.

The CDR3: CASSPRGHTEAFF. The CDR3 DNA follows: TGTGCCAGCTCACCACGGGGGCACACTGAAGCTTTCTTT. The gene calls are TRBV18 and TRBJ1-1; possible D gene TRBD1, 6 bases. CDR3 length: 13 amino acids. V was trimmed by 1 base and J by 3 bases, leaving 6 bases between them. In germline, CDR1 is KGHSH, CDR2 LQKENI.

This clone showed up many times. This chain uses TRBV7-2 with TRBJ2-1; the match to TRBD2 covers 7 bases. The V segment lost 3 bases and the J segment 6 bases; nucleotides outside the gene matches: 5. Germline lookup yields CDR1 SGHTA and CDR2 FQGNSA. This CDR3 region has 14 residues. The DNA for the CDR3 is TGTGCCAGCAGCTTGATCGGCGGGGGCAATGAGCAGTTCTTC. Encoded protein: CASSLIGGGNEQFF.

In this sample, this clone turned up a few times. CDR3 loop: CAISGIGTGNGYTF. Here the CDR3 DNA reads TGTGCCATCAGTGGAATAGGGACAGGAAATGGCTACACCTTC. This chain uses TRBV10-3 with TRBJ1-2, with 8 bases lining up with TRBD1. From germline, CDR1 is ENHRY and CDR2 SYGVKD. CDR3 length equals 14 residues. Germline trimming cut 4 bases from V and 6 bases from J; bases unmatched to any gene: 7.

The V and J genes are TRBV5-1 and TRBJ1-6; 7 bases match TRBD1. This CDR3 region has 14 residues. Trimming removed 4 bases from V and 7 bases from J; junction bases left unmatched: 5. Germline V gives CDR1 SGHRS, CDR2 YFSETQ. As DNA, the CDR3 is TGCGCCAGCAGCGTTGAGACAGGGAATTCACCCCTCCACTTT. Its translation is CASSVETGNSPLHF.

The chain recombines TRBV3-1 (or the pseudogene TRBV3-2) with TRBJ1-2; 8 bases match TRBD1. Germline loops: CDR1 LGHDT, CDR2 YNNKEL (reference sequence). V shed 3 bases and J 2 bases; nucleotides not matched to a gene: 11. The CDR3 has 17 residues. The CDR3 here is CASSHGVQGATNYGYTF. The CDR3 bases are TGTGCCAGCAGCCACGGAGTTCAGGGGGCAACCAACTATGGCTACACCTTC.

Only one count was recorded for this clone. In DNA, the CDR3 is TGTGCCAGCAGGATTCACAGGGGGGACACTGAAGCTTTCTTT. This translates into CASRIHRGDTEAFF. The chain combines TRBV6-5 with TRBJ1-1; 8 bases line up with TRBD1. The CDR3 covers 14 residues. The V segment lost 6 bases and the J segment 3 bases; nucleotides outside the gene matches: 6. CDR1 and CDR2 from the germline V gene are MNHEY and SVGAGI.